Listed below are T cell receptor beta chains from one sample, sequenced in a study of cytomegalovirus exposure and HLA in healthy donors. The assay was immunoSEQ multiplex PCR, and TCRdb's table has in-frame clones only and misses some. The sample yields fewer than 200,000 clones, roughly 74% seen once. The sample was PBMCs. The receptor source for this set is a woman under 40 in good health and CMV-seronegative. Both conserved end residues are part of each CDR3. D genes are given only for firm matches. Rows may omit the clone size; those that give it use once, few, many or a size class.

>TRBD1|TRBV5-4|TRBJ2-7|NA
CASSPRPGQGSYEQYF
TGTGCCAGCAGCCCTCGACCGGGACAGGGCTCCTACGAGCAGTACTTC
>NA|TRBV4-2|TRBJ1-4|NA
CASSQDLRSATNEKLFF
TGTGCCAGCAGCCAAGATCTGCGGAGCGCAACTAATGAAAAACTGTTTTTT
>TRBD2|TRBV30|TRBJ2-1|NA
CAWSSGGTSEFF
TGTGCCTGGAGCTCAGGGGGGACTAGCGAGTTCTTC
>NA|TRBV10-3|TRBJ1-5|NA
CAISEQGSYQPQHF
TGTGCCATCAGTGAGCAGGGCTCCTATCAGCCCCAGCATTTT
>TRBD1|TRBV6-5|TRBJ2-1|NA
CASSSTGWVNNEQFF
TGTGCCAGCAGTTCGACAGGGTGGGTTAACAATGAGCAGTTCTTC
>NA|TRBV7-3|TRBJ2-2|once
CASSTTRPGELFF
TGTGCCAGCAGCACTACCCGACCCGGGGAGCTGTTTTTT
>NA|TRBV5-1|TRBJ2-5|NA
CASRPRPGVERETQYF
TGCGCCAGCAGGCCCCGGCCGGGGGTTGAGAGGGAGACCCAGTACTTC
>NA|TRBV2|TRBJ1-6|NA
CASSEDPGYNSPLHF
TGTGCCAGCAGTGAAGACCCGGGGTATAATTCACCCCTCCACTTT
>NA|TRBV9|TRBJ2-5|NA
CASSPSGALSATQYF
TGTGCCAGCAGCCCCTCAGGGGCGTTGTCGGCAACCCAGTACTTC
>TRBD1|TRBV9|TRBJ1-2|NA
CASSVGRDRARSYGYTF
TGTGCCAGCAGCGTAGGTAGGGACAGAGCCCGCTCCTATGGCTACACCTTC
>TRBD2|TRBV4-2|TRBJ2-2|NA
CASSPRGGNTGELFF
TGTGCCAGCAGCCCGCGGGGGGGGAACACCGGGGAGCTGTTTTTT
>TRBD1|TRBV7-9|TRBJ1-6|NA
CASSSGQGSYNSPLHF
TGTGCCAGCAGCTCGGGACAGGGCTCCTATAATTCACCCCTCCACTTT
>TRBD2|TRBV2|TRBJ2-7|NA
CAGQTSEPYEQYF
TGTGCCGGACAGACTAGCGAACCCTACGAGCAGTACTTC
>TRBD2|TRBV11-2|TRBJ2-1|few
CASSPLAGRYNEQFF
TGTGCCAGCAGCCCTCTAGCGGGACGCTACAATGAGCAGTTCTTC
>NA|TRBV4-1|TRBJ1-2|NA
CASSPSPATRFYGYTF
TGCGCCAGCAGCCCAAGCCCTGCCACCCGTTTCTATGGCTACACCTTC
>NA|TRBV5-3|TRBJ1-2|NA
CARSHRGSRKTGYTF
TGTGCCAGAAGCCACCGCGGGTCCCGGAAGACTGGCTACACCTTC
>NA|TRBV7-3|TRBJ2-3|few
CASSLTASGTDTQYF
TGTGCCAGCAGCTTAACCGCTAGCGGCACAGATACGCAGTATTTT
>NA|TRBV6-1|TRBJ1-1|NA
CASSPLARTEAFF
TGTGCCAGCAGTCCTTTAGCGAGGACTGAAGCTTTCTTT
>NA|TRBV7-2|TRBJ2-3|NA
CASSPSPSTDTQYF
TGTGCCAGCAGCCCAAGCCCGAGCACAGATACGCAGTATTTT
>NA|TRBV27|TRBJ2-7|NA
CASSFGQGTYEQYF
TGTGCCAGCAGTTTCGGTCAGGGGACCTACGAGCAGTACTTC